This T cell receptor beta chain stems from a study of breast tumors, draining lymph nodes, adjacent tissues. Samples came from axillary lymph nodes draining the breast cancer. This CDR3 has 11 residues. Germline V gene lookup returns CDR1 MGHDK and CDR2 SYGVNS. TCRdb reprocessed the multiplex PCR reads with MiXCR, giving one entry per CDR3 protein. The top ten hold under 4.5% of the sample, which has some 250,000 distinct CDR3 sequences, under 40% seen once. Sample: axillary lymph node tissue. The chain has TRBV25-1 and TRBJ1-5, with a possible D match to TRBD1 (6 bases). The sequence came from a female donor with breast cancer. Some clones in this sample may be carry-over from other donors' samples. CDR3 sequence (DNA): TGTGCTAGGACAGGCAATCAGCCCCAGCATTTT. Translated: CARTGNQPQHF.